A single sample is the source of the 28 T cell receptor beta chains below, sequenced in a study of blood T cell repertoires in COVID-19. The method was immunoSEQ multiplex PCR; TCRdb's version includes in-frame clones alone and lacks a portion of them. The sample has approximately 200,000 clones, roughly 90% seen once; the top ten hold 4.5% to 5.5%. The sequencing sample was made of PBMCs or T cells enriched from blood (not recorded which). The receptor source for this set is a woman between 25 and 40 years old who had been exposed to COVID-19.

This clone has more than one count but fewer than ten. The chain joins TRBV5-1 to TRBJ2-1, with 10 bases fitting TRBD2. There are 15 residues in the CDR3. Germline V gives CDR1 SGHRS, CDR2 YFSETQ. V lost 0 bases, J lost 6 bases, and 3 bases stayed unmatched. The CDR3: CASSLVSGGFNEQFF. CDR3 DNA: TGCGCCAGCAGCTTGGTTAGCGGGGGGTTCAATGAGCAGTTCTTC.

The rearrangement links TRBV19 to TRBJ2-2; D is perhaps TRBD2 (6 bases). Germline assignment: CDR1 LNHDA and CDR2 SQIVND (reference sequence). Trimming pared 4 bases from V and 4 bases from J, leaving 16 bases between. The CDR3 covers 16 residues. In nucleotides, the CDR3 is TGTGCCAGTAGTAACCCGGCCCGGGGAGGCACCGGGGAGCTGTTTTTT. It codes for CASSNPARGGTGELFF.

The chain uses TRBV24-1 and TRBJ2-2, with D possibly being TRBD1 (6 bases). Trimming left V 11 bases short and J 2 bases short, with 14 bases between. This CDR3 is built from 14 residues. CDR1 and CDR2 from the germline V gene are KGHDR and SFDVKD. For the CDR3, the DNA is TGTGCCATTTCCGGACAGCACAACACCGGGGAGCTGTTTTTT. Its protein is CAISGQHNTGELFF.

This chain connects TRBV19 to TRBJ1-5, with D possibly TRBD1 on 5 matching bases. The germline V and J ends were trimmed by 1 base and 7 bases, with 8 bases remaining between them. From germline, CDR1 is LNHDA and CDR2 SQIVND (reference sequence). CDR3 length: 13 amino acids. The CDR3 loop reads CASSIAGSQPQHF. The CDR3 DNA sequence: TGTGCCAGTAGTATAGCAGGGTCGCAGCCCCAGCATTTT.

This clone occurred a few times. The chain is built from TRBV9 and TRBJ1-5; D is undetermined. Trimming removed 0 bases at V and 2 bases at J, with 18 bases between. CDR1 and CDR2 (germline): SGDLS, YYNGEE. The CDR3 contains 18 residues. In nucleotides, the CDR3 is TGTGCCAGCAGCGTAGTTGGATGGGAGTCGCGCGGCAATCAGCCCCAGCATTTT. Residues: CASSVVGWESRGNQPQHF.

The genes are TRBV6-5 and TRBJ1-2; D uncertain. Trimming stripped 9 bases from V and 3 bases from J, with 11 bases between. The CDR3 is 12 amino acids. The germline V gene has CDR1 MNHEY and CDR2 SVGAGI. The CDR3 is CASTVSDYGYTF. CDR3 DNA: TGTGCCAGTACCGTTAGTGACTATGGCTACACCTTC.

This sequence joins TRBV4-2 and TRBJ2-1; 11 bases map to TRBD2. The junction had 9 bases not matched to a gene; V was cut back by 0 bases and J by 8 bases. The CDR3 contains 17 residues. Germline V gene sequence: CDR1 LGHNA, CDR2 YNFKEQ. In DNA, the CDR3 is TGTGCCAGCAGCCAAGAAGTTGCTAGCGGGGGGCACGATGAGCAGTTCTTC. This encodes CASSQEVASGGHDEQFF.

The V gene is TRBV4-2, the J gene TRBJ1-2, with D possibly matching TRBD1 (6 bases). The CDR3 has 15 residues. Germline V CDR1 and CDR2: LGHNA, YNFKEQ. V lost 3 bases and J 4 bases, leaving 15 bases between the germline ends. This CDR3 reads CASSQGPGQPYGYTF. The CDR3 DNA reads as TGTGCCAGCAGCCAGGGTCCTGGACAGCCCTATGGCTACACCTTC.

The chain carries TRBV5-8 and TRBJ2-1; 12 bases align to TRBD1. Unmatched junction bases numbered 3, after V lost 3 bases and J lost 5 bases. The CDR3 runs to 15 residues. CDR1 is SGHTS, CDR2 YDEGEE, per germline. CDR3 in amino acids: CASSSGQGANNEQFF. The CDR3, as DNA: TGTGCCAGCAGCTCGGGACAGGGGGCAAACAATGAGCAGTTCTTC.

V usage is TRBV9 and J usage is TRBJ1-1, with TRBD1 identical over 8 bases. Looked up from germline, CDR1 is SGDLS and CDR2 is YYNGEE. J lost 3 bases, V lost 3 bases, and 4 bases had no gene match. This CDR3 is 14 amino acids long. The CDR3 nucleotides are TGTGCCAGCAGCGCCTGGACAGGGCACACTGAAGCTTTCTTT. It codes for CASSAWTGHTEAFF.

The genes are TRBV25-1 and TRBJ2-7, with TRBD1 matching over 9 bases. Germline CDR1 is MGHDK and CDR2 is SYGVNS. The CDR3 runs 16 residues. V lost 5 bases, J lost 7 bases, and 15 bases stayed unmatched. CDR3 protein: CASSPHSGTGLWEQYF. CDR3 nucleotides: TGTGCCAGCAGTCCGCATTCCGGGACAGGGCTGTGGGAGCAGTACTTC.

This chain uses TRBV5-1 with TRBJ2-7; 7 bases are a match to TRBD1. CDR1 and CDR2 from the germline V gene are SGHRS and YFSETQ. V lost 3 bases to trimming and J lost 0 bases; unmatched junction nucleotides: 6. The CDR3 runs to 15 residues. The CDR3 loop reads CASSSTGAGSYEQYF. In nucleotides, the CDR3 is TGCGCCAGCAGCTCAACAGGGGCGGGCTCCTACGAGCAGTACTTC.

The sample holds one count of this clone. The V gene is TRBV7-9, the J gene TRBJ1-1; a possible D gene is TRBD1 (6 bases). The CDR3 is made up of 14 amino acids. CDR1 and CDR2 from the germline V gene are SEHNR and FQNEAQ (reference sequence). Trimming took 4 bases from V and 0 from J, leaving 9 bases between them. The CDR3 protein is CASSSTGLNTEAFF. In DNA, the CDR3 is TGTGCCAGCAGCTCAACAGGGCTGAACACTGAAGCTTTCTTT.

The rearrangement uses TRBV24-1 and TRBJ1-4, with D perhaps matching TRBD1 (6 bases). V lost 3 bases to trimming and J lost 0 bases, with 7 bases between them. The V gene's germline CDR1 is KGHDR and CDR2 SFDVKD. The CDR3 runs to 15 residues. The CDR3 DNA is TGTGCCACCAGTGATAACAGGGCAACTAATGAAAAACTGTTTTTT. Translated: CATSDNRATNEKLFF.

This chain uses TRBV6-6 with TRBJ2-2, with D tentatively TRBD2 (6 bases). With 5 bases removed from V and 1 base from J, the gap between germline ends came to 17 bases. This CDR3 is 17 amino acids long. Germline V gene data show CDR1 as MNHNY and CDR2 as SVGAGI (reference sequence). This CDR3 is CASSLTSSILNTGELFF. As DNA, the CDR3 is TGTGCCAGCAGTCTGACTAGTTCCATCTTGAACACCGGGGAGCTGTTTTTT.

The chain joins TRBV5-1 to TRBJ1-5; maybe TRBD1 (5 bases). This CDR3 has 16 residues. Per the germline V gene, CDR1 is SGHRS and CDR2 is YFSETQ. V was pared by 3 bases and J by 2 bases, with 15 bases between. CDR3 nucleotides: TGCGCCAGCAGCTGGGGACGGGGCGGGGGCAATCAGCCCCAGCATTTT. This encodes CASSWGRGGGNQPQHF.

The J gene is TRBJ2-7, the V gene TRBV5-5; tentatively, D is TRBD1 (6 bases). The V gene lost 1 base and the J gene lost 5 bases, with 16 bases spanning the gap. The CDR3 has 15 amino acids. Germline CDR1 and CDR2: SGHKS and YYEKEE (reference sequence). DNA of the CDR3: TGTGCCAGCAGCTTGTATACGACAGGAGAAAACGAGCAGTACTTC. Encoded protein: CASSLYTTGENEQYF. Based on the CDR3 plus reference TRBV5-5 and TRBJ2-7, the full variable domain is DAGVTQSPTHLIKTRGQQVTLRCSPISGHKSVSWYQQVLGQGPQFIFQYYEKEERGRGNFPDRFSARQFPNYSSELNVNALLLGDSALYLCASSLYTTGENEQYFGPGTRLTVT.

CDR3: CSVEEAGGPDTQYF. As DNA, the CDR3 is TGCAGCGTTGAGGAAGCGGGGGGGCCCGATACGCAGTATTTT. The chain couples TRBV29-1 to TRBJ2-3; TRBD2 matches 10 bases. The CDR3 has 14 residues. Germline lookup yields CDR1 SQVTM and CDR2 ANQGSEA. The V gene end was trimmed by 3 bases and the J gene end by 6 bases; junction bases not matched to a gene: 6.

The genes are TRBV27 and TRBJ1-1; possible D gene TRBD1, 5 bases. In germline, CDR1 is MNHEY, CDR2 SMNVEV (reference sequence). This CDR3 contains 17 residues. V lost 1 base to trimming and J lost 3 bases, with 18 bases between them. CDR3 sequence (DNA): TGTGCCAGCAGTTTATTTCCAGGGATATATTTAGACACTGAAGCTTTCTTT. Translation: CASSLFPGIYLDTEAFF.

The chain joins TRBV5-1 to TRBJ1-2; D is undetermined. Germline V gene lookup returns CDR1 SGHRS and CDR2 YFSETQ. The CDR3 is made up of 14 amino acids. The ends were cut back, 0 bases at V and 1 base at J, with 7 bases in the middle. This chain's CDR3 is CASSLDGSNYGYTF. For the CDR3, the DNA is TGCGCCAGCAGCTTGGATGGCAGTAACTATGGCTACACCTTC.

The gene calls are TRBV11-2 and TRBJ2-1, with unresolved D. This CDR3 contains 13 residues. From germline, CDR1 is SGHAT and CDR2 FQNNGV. The ends were cut back, 3 bases at V and 8 bases at J, with 11 bases in the middle. DNA for the CDR3: TGTGCCAGCAGCTTGAAGCCCCCCGATGAGCAGTTCTTC. It specifies CASSLKPPDEQFF.

This clone occurred a few times. The V and J genes are TRBV7-9 and TRBJ2-7; 8 positions match TRBD1. This CDR3 region has 14 residues. Per the germline V gene, CDR1 is SEHNR and CDR2 is FQNEAQ (reference sequence). The V segment lost 4 bases and the J segment 3 bases; nucleotides outside the gene matches: 5. The DNA for the CDR3 is TGTGCCAGCAGCTCAACGGACAGGGACTACGAGCAGTACTTC. This translates into CASSSTDRDYEQYF.

This chain connects TRBV18 to TRBJ1-5; D unclear. V was trimmed by 3 bases and J by 6 bases, leaving 12 bases between them. Germline V gene sequence: CDR1 KGHSH, CDR2 LQKENI. The CDR3 spans 14 residues. The CDR3 loop reads CASSPEGLGQPQHF. The CDR3 nucleotides are TGTGCCAGCTCACCGGAGGGTCTGGGTCAGCCCCAGCATTTT.

This chain connects TRBV5-1 to TRBJ1-2; the D is unclear. Trimming removed 4 bases from V and 2 bases from J, with 12 bases in between. CDR1 and CDR2 from the germline V gene are SGHRS and YFSETQ. The CDR3 extends over 14 amino acids. The CDR3 reads CASSLTDGNYGYTF. The CDR3 DNA reads TGCGCCAGCAGCCTTACCGACGGGAACTATGGCTACACCTTC. The full variable domain, completed using reference TRBV5-1 and TRBJ1-2, is KAGVTQTPRYLIKTRGQQVTLSCSPISGHRSVSWYQQTPGQGLQFLFEYFSETQRNKGNFPGRFSGRQFSNSRSEMNVSTLELGDSALYLCASSLTDGNYGYTFGSGTRLTVV.

V usage is TRBV19 and J usage is TRBJ2-2; 10 nucleotides align to TRBD2. This CDR3 has 18 residues. With V trimmed by 2 bases and J by 7 bases, 13 bases remained unmatched. In germline, CDR1 is LNHDA, CDR2 SQIVND (reference sequence). This CDR3 reads CASSISGGAFRVIGELFF. As DNA, the CDR3 is TGTGCCAGTAGTATAAGCGGGGGGGCCTTTCGAGTAATCGGGGAGCTGTTTTTT.

V and J are TRBV18 and TRBJ2-5, with 7 bases identical to TRBD2. The CDR3 spans 14 residues. The germline V gene has CDR1 KGHSH and CDR2 LQKENI. The trim removed 6 bases at V and 0 bases at J, leaving 4 bases unmatched. The CDR3 spells CASSKGTNQETQYF. The CDR3 region has the DNA TGTGCCAGCTCCAAAGGGACTAACCAAGAGACCCAGTACTTC. Combining the CDR3 with reference TRBV18 and TRBJ2-5 gives the whole variable domain NAGVMQNPRHLVRRRGQEARLRCSPMKGHSHVYWYRQLPEEGLKFMVYLQKENIIDESGMPKERFSAEFPKEGPSILRIQQVVRGDSAAYFCASSKGTNQETQYFGPGTRLLVL.

The gene calls are TRBV11-3 and TRBJ2-7; 7 bases map to TRBD1. The V gene end was trimmed by 3 bases and the J gene end by 4 bases; junction bases not matched to a gene: 6. This CDR3 region has 14 residues. Germline CDR1 SGHNT, CDR2 YENEEA. CDR3 sequence reads: CASSFGTDTYEQYF. CDR3 sequence (DNA): TGTGCCAGCAGCTTCGGGACAGACACTTACGAGCAGTACTTC.

This chain links TRBV3-1 (or the pseudogene TRBV3-2) with TRBJ2-7; 8 bases match TRBD1. V was pared by 4 bases and J by 6 bases, with 2 bases of the junction left unmatched. This CDR3 spans 12 amino acids. CDR1 LGHDT and CDR2 YNNKEL come from the germline V gene (reference sequence). CDR3 region: CASSPRGREQYF. CDR3 in DNA: TGTGCCAGCAGCCCCAGGGGGCGCGAGCAGTACTTC.